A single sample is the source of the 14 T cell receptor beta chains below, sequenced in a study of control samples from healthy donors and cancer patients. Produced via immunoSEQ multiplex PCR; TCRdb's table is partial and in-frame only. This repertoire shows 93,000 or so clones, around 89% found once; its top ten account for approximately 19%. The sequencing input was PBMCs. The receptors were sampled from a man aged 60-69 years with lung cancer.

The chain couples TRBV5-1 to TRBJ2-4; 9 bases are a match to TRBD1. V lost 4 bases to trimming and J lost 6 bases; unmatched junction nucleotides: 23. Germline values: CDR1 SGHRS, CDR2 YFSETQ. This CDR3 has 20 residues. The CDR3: CASSGRTGADVRGRRNIQYF. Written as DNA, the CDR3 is TGCGCCAGCAGCGGAAGGACAGGGGCTGATGTTCGAGGGCGGAGAAACATTCAGTACTTC.

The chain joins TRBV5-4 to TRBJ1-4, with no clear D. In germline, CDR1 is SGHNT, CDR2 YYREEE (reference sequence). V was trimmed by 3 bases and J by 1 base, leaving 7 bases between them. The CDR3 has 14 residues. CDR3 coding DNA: TGTGCCAGCAGCTCAGGCCTAACTAATGAAAAACTGTTTTTT. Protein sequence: CASSSGLTNEKLFF.

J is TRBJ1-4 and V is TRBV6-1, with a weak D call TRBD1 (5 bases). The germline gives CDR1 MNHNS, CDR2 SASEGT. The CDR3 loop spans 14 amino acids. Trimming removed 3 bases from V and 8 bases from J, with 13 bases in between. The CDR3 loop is CASSDPGFREKLFF. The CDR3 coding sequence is TGTGCCAGCAGTGATCCAGGGTTTCGGGAAAAACTGTTTTTT.

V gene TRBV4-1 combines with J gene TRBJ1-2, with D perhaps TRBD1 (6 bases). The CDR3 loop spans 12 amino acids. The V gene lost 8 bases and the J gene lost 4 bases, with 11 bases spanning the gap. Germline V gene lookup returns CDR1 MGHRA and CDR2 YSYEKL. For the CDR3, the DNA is TGCGCCAGCCGGGGGGCGGCCTATGGCTACACCTTC. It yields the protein CASRGAAYGYTF.

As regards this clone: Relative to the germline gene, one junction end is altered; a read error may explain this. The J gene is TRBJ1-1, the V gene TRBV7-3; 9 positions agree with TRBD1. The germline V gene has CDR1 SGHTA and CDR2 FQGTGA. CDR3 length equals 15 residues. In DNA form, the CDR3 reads TGTGCCAGCAGCCTAACAGGGGGCGTCAACACTGAAGCTTTCTTT. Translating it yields CASSLTGGVNTEAFF.

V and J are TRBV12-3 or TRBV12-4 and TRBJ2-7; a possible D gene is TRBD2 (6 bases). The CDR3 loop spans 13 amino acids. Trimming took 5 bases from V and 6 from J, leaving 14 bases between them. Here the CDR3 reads CASSLTGGVEQYF. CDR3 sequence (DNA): TGTGCCAGCAGTCTGACGGGCGGGGTCGAGCAGTACTTC.

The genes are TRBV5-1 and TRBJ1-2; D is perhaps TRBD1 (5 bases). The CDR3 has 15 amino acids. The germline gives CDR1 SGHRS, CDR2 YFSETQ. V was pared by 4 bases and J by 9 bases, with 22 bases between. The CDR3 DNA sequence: TGCGCCAGCAGCCCGGCCGCTGGGACGGGTAATAGCTACACCTTC. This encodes CASSPAAGTGNSYTF.

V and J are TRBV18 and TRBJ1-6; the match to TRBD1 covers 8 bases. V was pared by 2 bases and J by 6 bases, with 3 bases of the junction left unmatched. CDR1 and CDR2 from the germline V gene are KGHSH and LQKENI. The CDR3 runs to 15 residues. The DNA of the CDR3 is TGTGCCAGCTCACCAACAGGGGGGAGTAATTCACCCCTCCACTTT. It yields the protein CASSPTGGSNSPLHF.

Here the CDR3 reads CASSRTGDSPLHF. The CDR3, as DNA: TGCGCCAGCAGCCGGACAGGGGATTCACCCCTCCACTTT. The J gene is TRBJ1-6, the V gene TRBV5-1, with 9 bases identical to TRBD1. Germline CDR1 and CDR2: SGHRS and YFSETQ. The CDR3 is 13 residues long. V shed 4 bases, J shed 8 bases, and the junction held 1 base outside the gene matches.

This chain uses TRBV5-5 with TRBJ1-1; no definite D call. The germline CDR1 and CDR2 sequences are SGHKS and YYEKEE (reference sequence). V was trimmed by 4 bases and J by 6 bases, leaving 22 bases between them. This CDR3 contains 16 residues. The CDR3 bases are TGTGCCAGCAGCGACCGGCCGGGCTCCCTAGGCCCTGAAGCTTTCTTT. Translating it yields CASSDRPGSLGPEAFF. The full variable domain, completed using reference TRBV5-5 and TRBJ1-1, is DAGVTQSPTHLIKTRGQQVTLRCSPISGHKSVSWYQQVLGQGPQFIFQYYEKEERGRGNFPDRFSARQFPNYSSELNVNALLLGDSALYLCASSDRPGSLGPEAFFGQGTRLTVV.

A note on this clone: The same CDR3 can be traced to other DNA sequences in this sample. The CDR3 is CSVETGGYGYTF. CDR3 nucleotides: TGCAGCGTTGAGACAGGGGGCTATGGCTACACCTTC. The rearrangement uses TRBV29-1 and TRBJ1-2; 9 bases fit TRBD1. Germline CDR1 SQVTM, CDR2 ANQGSEA. V lost 3 bases to trimming and J lost 4 bases; unmatched junction nucleotides: 0. The CDR3 runs 12 residues.

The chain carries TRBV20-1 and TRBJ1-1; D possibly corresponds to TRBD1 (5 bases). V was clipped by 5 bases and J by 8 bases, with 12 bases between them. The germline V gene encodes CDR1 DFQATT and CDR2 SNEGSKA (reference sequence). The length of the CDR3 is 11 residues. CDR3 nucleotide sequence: TGCAGTGCTGGACAATCAAAGGAAGCTTTCTTT. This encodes CSAGQSKEAFF.

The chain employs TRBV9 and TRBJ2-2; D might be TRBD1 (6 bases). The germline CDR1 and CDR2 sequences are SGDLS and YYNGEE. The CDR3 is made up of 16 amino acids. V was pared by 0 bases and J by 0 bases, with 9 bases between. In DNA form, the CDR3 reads TGTGCCAGCAGCGTAGAGAAGGGGGCGAACACCGGGGAGCTGTTTTTT. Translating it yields CASSVEKGANTGELFF.

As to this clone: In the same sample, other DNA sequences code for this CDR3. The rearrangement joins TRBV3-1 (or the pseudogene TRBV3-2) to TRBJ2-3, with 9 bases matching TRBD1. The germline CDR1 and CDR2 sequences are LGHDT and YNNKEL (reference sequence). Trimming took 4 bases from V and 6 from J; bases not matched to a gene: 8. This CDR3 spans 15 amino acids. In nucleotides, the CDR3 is TGTGCCAGCAGCCGTCGCAGACAGGGGGGGGATACGCAGTATTTT. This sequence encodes CASSRRRQGGDTQYF.